This T cell receptor (beta chain) was observed in a study of cytomegalovirus exposure and HLA in healthy donors (dated by TCRdb to the late 2010s). Describing the broader study: An earlier analysis of approximately 640 of the donors reported 250 to 350 Gb of sequence data and 117 million unique TCR beta sequences from approximately 180 million T cells. Roughly 310 gigabases of sequencing data and 70 million to 85 million unique TCR sequences were included in an early release covering several hundred HLA-typed donors. Of the roughly 400 genotyped donors, approximately 80% were placed in the genetic ancestry cluster associated with self-reported Caucasian donors. The study aimed to test whether cataloging public T cell receptors could reveal signatures of past pathogen exposure. The T cell repertoires of roughly 660 subjects were profiled by immunosequencing and related to cytomegalovirus serostatus. Along with the roughly 610-subject first cohort, a separate validation cohort of over a hundred different subjects was used. To predict cytomegalovirus infection status, the study brought together high-throughput TCR immunosequencing, statistical association of individual TCRs with disease status, and machine learning. A later analysis re-examined previously published TCR beta repertoires from 500 to 700 donors and added high-resolution HLA genotyping to investigate patterns of TCR occurrence. In the later analysis, no new phenotypic data were used to find candidate immune exposures; instead, reliance was placed on TCR beta sequences and their occurrence across donors. In an earlier analysis of 550 to 700 of the donors, high-throughput TCR beta sequencing was used to judge whether each TCR beta V gene segment behaved as functional or pseudogenic. Donor age, sex, ethnicity and CMV serostatus were compiled together with the repertoire data. A later genetic analysis took genome-wide SNP genotypes for about three fifths of the roughly 700 donors and used that subset as a discovery cohort. All discovery cohort repertoires had been generated using a single sequencing platform. Class I and class II HLA loci were covered by the typing at four-digit resolution. Typing coverage varied by locus: roughly 620-640 donors for A, B, C, DRB1 and DQB1; around 560 for DQA1; around 570 for DPA1; some 470 for DPB1. Because of strong linkage in the cohort, five DR-DQ haplotypes were treated as single units for association and clustering. Across some 400 genotyped donors of the cohort, an average of roughly 250,000 unique TCR beta nucleotide sequences per donor were sequenced, and roughly a sixth of those sequences were non-productive.

General findings and caveats noted by the study authors: The earlier analysis of about 600 of the donors excluded about 16 rarely observed V segments, including chromosome 9 orphons, because counts were too low. Cytomegalovirus status was reported to be diagnosed by the classifier with high specificity and sensitivity in both the original and validation cohorts. Compared with equally common non-associated chains, HLA-associated TCR beta chains in a later analysis were more clonally expanded and had lower generation probabilities. Several of the top co-occurrence clusters appeared to be linked to parvovirus B19, influenza, CMV and Epstein-Barr virus, according to a later analysis. It was suggested by the authors that the approach could potentially be generalized to other disease states and immunological phenotypes. A cluster of highly shared sequence variants was judged likely to represent a technical artifact of the sequencing pipeline. Most CMV-associated TCR beta chains appeared to be HLA-restricted in a later analysis, and the HLA associations seemed to be driven largely by CMV exposure. In a later analysis, TCR association rates were found to vary across HLA loci, with the most associated TCRs seen for DRB1 alleles and the fewest for HLA-C alleles. For the cohort, immune exposure information was limited to CMV serostatus. Because HLA typing was unavailable for some donors at each locus, only the typed subset was used in association tests. The cohort was sequenced for TCR beta chains only, and without alpha or paired-chain data the features that could be detected were limited. In a later genetic analysis, a missense DCLRE1C variant was associated with V-gene and J-gene trimming of TCR beta chains, and the association was replicated in an independent cohort. Three of the identified cytomegalovirus-associated TCR beta chains were confirmed in vitro to be specific for cytomegalovirus antigens. While some public TCRs were present in many individuals, most TCR sequences turned up only very rarely across donors. A further reported finding was that TCR beta sequences accurately predicted the HLA-A and HLA-B alleles for most subjects in the first cohort. Strong co-occurrence of HLA alleles, especially DR and DQ, made assigning TCR associations to individual alleles difficult. The study listed 164 TCR beta chains as associated with cytomegalovirus. In a later genetic analysis, fewer N-insertions in productive TCRs were reported among donors in an Asian-associated ancestry cluster than the roughly 700-donor mean. Roughly uniform sequencing depth across donors was assumed in presence/absence analyses, although this assumption may not hold. Because the 87-base-pair reads could not distinguish some IMGT-functional V segments, including TRBV6-2 and TRBV6-3, those segments were excluded. Linkage disequilibrium might explain the correlated functional status among segregating V segments, but an unknown experimental factor could not be excluded. In an earlier analysis of some 500 of the donors, most TCR beta V segments were observed in productive rearrangements about 87% or about 30% of the time, broadly matching IMGT annotations. A later analysis associated approximately 17,000 TCR beta sequences with specific HLA alleles at a false discovery rate of 0.05.

Remarks on this clone: Which antigen it targets is not known. The junction and the germline gene differ at one end; a read error may be behind it.

The CDR3 covers 13 residues, taking in both the cysteine and the phenylalanine. CDR3 DNA only is kept here, 39 bases in frame from base 1. CDR1 and CDR2 were assigned from the germline V gene as SGHTA and FQGTGA. Library method: the immunoSEQ multiplex PCR assay. A mixture of 60 forward primers for TCR Vbeta segments and 13 reverse primers for TCR Jbeta segments was used in the multiplex PCR. A multiplex PCR assay on genomic DNA amplified the CDR3 region of rearranged TCR beta genes. On the Illumina HiSeq System, the amplified TCR beta libraries were sequenced as 87-base-pair reads. Regarding the original processing steps: A later analysis tallied roughly 76 million unique TCR beta chains across the approximately 670 repertoires, and around 12 million of those chains were shared by two or more donors. A nearest-neighbor algorithm error-corrected the raw reads and collapsed the reads into unique sequences, merging closely related sequences to remove PCR and sequencing errors. To assign V, D and J gene segments, CDR3 sequences were aligned to IMGT reference sequences. For a sequence to be retained, a match of at least six nucleotides to both a V gene segment and a J gene segment was required. A rearrangement counted as productive if the CDR3 had no stop codons and remained in frame with V and J, and every other rearrangement counted as non-productive. CDR3 was defined according to IMGT convention as the region running from the second conserved V-encoded cysteine to the conserved J-encoded phenylalanine. The earlier analysis of approximately 590 of the donors excluded any sequence lacking an unambiguous match to a single V gene segment. An earlier analysis of almost 600 of the donors classified V segments as functional when productive rearrangements were above 56.7% and as segregating when the standard deviation between donors was above 5%. A statistical classification framework was built for diagnosing cytomegalovirus status from the catalog of TCR beta chain sequences. In a later analysis, V and J genes were assigned by comparing TCR nucleotide sequences against IMGT/GENE-DB human TR gene sequences. A later analysis assigned CDR3 sequences and most-parsimonious VDJ recombination scenarios with the TCRdist pipeline. A later analysis defined each TCR beta chain by its CDR3 amino acid sequence plus V-gene family, and excluded reads lacking a unique V-gene family. As a way to deal with suspected cross-contamination and a sequencing artifact, a later analysis dropped roughly 600 nucleotide sequences that were highly shared and had low generation probability. For each public chain, a later analysis derived a clonal expansion index from normalized ranks of inferred template counts within each repertoire. Generation probabilities in a later analysis came from a VDJ recombination model fitted to out-of-frame rearrangements, and those results were checked against IGoR. A later analysis scored TCR-TCR, TCR-HLA and TCR-CMV co-occurrence with hypergeometric tests, applying a repertoire-size bias correction to TCR pairs. False discovery rates were estimated in a later analysis by permuting HLA or CMV assignments 20 times. In a later analysis, co-occurring TCRs were grouped using DBSCAN, and TCRdist sequence similarity was added for clustering within HLA-allele-positive subsets. Repertoires with fewer than 30,000 or more than 120,000 public chains, plus five repertoires with anomalous nucleotide sharing, were excluded from co-occurrence clustering. Sourced from immuneACCESS, this table was stored by TCRdb with only in-frame sequences that have V and J called. A share of the clones is absent; for the studies checked, an unresolved V gene accounts for under half, and the remainder has no known explanation. V and J calls and clone size are copied from that table; D and trimming were computed from the DNA. The sample table records some 150,000 clones; around 86% of these occur just once. 2.5% to 3.5% of the sample is held by the ten biggest clonotypes.

The cohort comprised fewer than 750 healthy bone marrow donors. At the time of sampling, every cohort member was nominally healthy, though immune exposures that went unrecorded were likely present. The donor was CMV seronegative and was included in the group of about 350 seronegative cohort members. Every donor gave a peripheral blood sample, and the peripheral blood mononuclear cells from that sample were used for TCR beta sequencing. The Qiagen DNeasy Blood Extraction Kit was used to extract genomic DNA from the blood cell samples. The clonotype originates from a woman in her thirties in good health and CMV-seronegative. Sequenced input: PBMCs. The chain is encoded by TRBV7-3 joined to TRBJ1-2; no confident D gene assignment can be made. The DNA sequence is TGTGCCAGCAGTTCCGCAAGGGAGCGAGGCTACGCCTTC. This codes for CASSSARERGYAF. The CDR3 plus the reference TRBV7-3 and TRBJ1-2 genes for the other parts give the full variable domain: GAGVSQTPSNKVTEKGKYVELRCDPISGHTALYWYRQSLGQGPEFLIYFQGTGAADDSGLPNDRFFAVRPEGSVSTLKIQRTERGDSAVYLCASSSARERGYAFGSGTRLTVV.